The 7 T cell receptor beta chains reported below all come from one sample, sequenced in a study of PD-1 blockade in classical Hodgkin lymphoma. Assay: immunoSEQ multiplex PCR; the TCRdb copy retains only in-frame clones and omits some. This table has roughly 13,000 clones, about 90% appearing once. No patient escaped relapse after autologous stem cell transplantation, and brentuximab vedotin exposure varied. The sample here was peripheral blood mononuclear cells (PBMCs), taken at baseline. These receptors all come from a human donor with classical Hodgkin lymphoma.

The CDR3 coding sequence is TGCGCCAGCAGCCAAGTGAACCTGGCGGGGAGCTCCTACGAGCAGTACTTC. It codes for CASSQVNLAGSSYEQYF. The V gene is TRBV4-1, the J gene TRBJ2-7, with D perhaps matching TRBD2 (6 bases). Germline V CDR1 and CDR2: MGHRA, YSYEKL. The CDR3 runs 17 residues. The V end was cut by 1 base, the J end by 0 bases, with 16 bases between.

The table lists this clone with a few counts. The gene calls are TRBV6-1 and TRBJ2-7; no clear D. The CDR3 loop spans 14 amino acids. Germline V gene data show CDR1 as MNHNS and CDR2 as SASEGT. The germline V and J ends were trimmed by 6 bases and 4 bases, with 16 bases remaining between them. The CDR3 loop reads CASRTGPKSYEQYF. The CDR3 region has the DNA TGTGCCAGCAGGACCGGTCCCAAATCGTACGAGCAGTACTTC.

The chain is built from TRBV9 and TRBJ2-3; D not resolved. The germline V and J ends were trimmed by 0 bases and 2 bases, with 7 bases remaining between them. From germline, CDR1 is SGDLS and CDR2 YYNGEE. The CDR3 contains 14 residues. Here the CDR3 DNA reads TGTGCCAGCAGCGTAGATATGCTCACAGATACGCAGTATTTT. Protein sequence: CASSVDMLTDTQYF. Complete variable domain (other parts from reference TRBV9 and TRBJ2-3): DSGVTQTPKHLITATGQRVTLRCSPRSGDLSVYWYQQSLDQGLQFLIQYYNGEERAKGNILERFSAQQFPDLHSELNLSSLELGDSALYFCASSVDMLTDTQYFGPGTRLTVL.

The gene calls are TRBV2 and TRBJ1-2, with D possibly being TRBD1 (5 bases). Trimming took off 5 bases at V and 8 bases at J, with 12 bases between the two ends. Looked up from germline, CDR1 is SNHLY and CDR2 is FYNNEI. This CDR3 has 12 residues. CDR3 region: CASSPGGWGYTF. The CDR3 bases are TGTGCCAGCAGTCCCGGGGGGTGGGGCTACACCTTC.

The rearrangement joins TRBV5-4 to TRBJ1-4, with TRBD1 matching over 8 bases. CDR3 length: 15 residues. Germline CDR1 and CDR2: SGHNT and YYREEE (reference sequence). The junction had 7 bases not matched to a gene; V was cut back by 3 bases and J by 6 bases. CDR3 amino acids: CASSSKTGEHEKLFF. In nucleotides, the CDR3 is TGTGCCAGCAGCTCGAAGACAGGGGAACATGAAAAACTGTTTTTT.

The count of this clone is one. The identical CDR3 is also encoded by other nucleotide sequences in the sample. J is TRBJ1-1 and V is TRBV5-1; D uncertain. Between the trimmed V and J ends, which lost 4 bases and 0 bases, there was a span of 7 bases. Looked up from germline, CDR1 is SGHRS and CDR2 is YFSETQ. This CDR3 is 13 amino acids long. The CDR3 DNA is TGCGCCAGCAGCCTTAGGGTGAACACTGAAGCTTTCTTT. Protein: CASSLRVNTEAFF.

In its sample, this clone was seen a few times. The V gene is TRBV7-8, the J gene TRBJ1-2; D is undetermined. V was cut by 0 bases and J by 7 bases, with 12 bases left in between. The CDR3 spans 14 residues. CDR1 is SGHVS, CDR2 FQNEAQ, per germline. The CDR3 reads CASSLAGTEGGYTF. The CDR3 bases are TGTGCCAGCAGCTTAGCGGGAACCGAGGGTGGCTACACCTTC.